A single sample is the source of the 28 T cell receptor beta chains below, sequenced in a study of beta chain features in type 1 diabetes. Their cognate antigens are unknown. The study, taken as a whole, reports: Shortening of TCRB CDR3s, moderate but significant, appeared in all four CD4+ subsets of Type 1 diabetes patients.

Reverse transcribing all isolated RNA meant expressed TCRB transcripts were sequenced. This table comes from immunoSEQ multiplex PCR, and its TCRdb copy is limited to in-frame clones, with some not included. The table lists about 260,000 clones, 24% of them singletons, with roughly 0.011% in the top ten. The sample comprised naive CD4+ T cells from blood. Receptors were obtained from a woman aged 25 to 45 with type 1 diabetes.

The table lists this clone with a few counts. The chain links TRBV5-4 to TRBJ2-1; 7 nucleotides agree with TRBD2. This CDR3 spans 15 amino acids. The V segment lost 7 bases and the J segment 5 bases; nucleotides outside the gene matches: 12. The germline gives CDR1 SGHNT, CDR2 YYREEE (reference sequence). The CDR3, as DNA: TGTGCCAGCTCCAAAAAGGGAGGGCCTGACAATGAGCAGTTCTTC. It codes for CASSKKGGPDNEQFF.

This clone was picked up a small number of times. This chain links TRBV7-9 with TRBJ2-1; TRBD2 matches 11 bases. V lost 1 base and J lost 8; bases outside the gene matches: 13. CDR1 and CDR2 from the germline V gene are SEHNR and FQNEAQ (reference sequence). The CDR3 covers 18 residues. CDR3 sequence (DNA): TGTGCCAGCAGCTTAGAGCCCGAGGTAGCGGGAGGGATGCATGAGCAGTTCTTC. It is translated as CASSLEPEVAGGMHEQFF.

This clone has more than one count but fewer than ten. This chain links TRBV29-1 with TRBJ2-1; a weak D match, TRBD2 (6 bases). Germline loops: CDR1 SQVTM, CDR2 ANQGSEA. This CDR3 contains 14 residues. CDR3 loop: CTWGSGPSYNEQFF. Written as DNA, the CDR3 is TGCACTTGGGGTAGCGGACCCTCCTACAATGAGCAGTTCTTC.

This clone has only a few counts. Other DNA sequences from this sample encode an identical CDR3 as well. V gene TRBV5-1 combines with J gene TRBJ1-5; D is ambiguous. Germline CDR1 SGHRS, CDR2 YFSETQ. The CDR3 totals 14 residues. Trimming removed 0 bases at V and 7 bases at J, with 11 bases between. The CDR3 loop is CASSLGTGGQPQHF. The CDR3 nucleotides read TGCGCCAGCAGCTTGGGGACGGGCGGGCAGCCCCAGCATTTT.

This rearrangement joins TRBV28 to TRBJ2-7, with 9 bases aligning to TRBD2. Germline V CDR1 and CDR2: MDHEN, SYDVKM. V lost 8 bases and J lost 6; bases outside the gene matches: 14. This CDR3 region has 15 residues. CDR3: CASHGASGNFGEQYF. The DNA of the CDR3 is TGTGCCAGCCATGGGGCTAGCGGGAATTTCGGCGAGCAGTACTTC. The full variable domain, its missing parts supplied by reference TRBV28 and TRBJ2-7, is DVKVTQSSRYLVKRTGEKVFLECVQDMDHENMFWYRQDPGLGLRLIYFSYDVKMKEKGDIPEGYSVSREKKERFSLILESASTNQTSMYLCASHGASGNFGEQYFGPGTRLTVT.

CDR3 nucleotides: TGCGCCAGCAAGGGGTTTGGGGAGCAGTACTTC. This sequence encodes CASKGFGEQYF. The chain links TRBV4-1 to TRBJ2-7, with D possibly being TRBD1 (5 bases). This CDR3 has 11 amino acids. Trimming stripped 7 bases from V and 7 bases from J, with 11 bases between. Germline lookup yields CDR1 MGHRA and CDR2 YSYEKL.

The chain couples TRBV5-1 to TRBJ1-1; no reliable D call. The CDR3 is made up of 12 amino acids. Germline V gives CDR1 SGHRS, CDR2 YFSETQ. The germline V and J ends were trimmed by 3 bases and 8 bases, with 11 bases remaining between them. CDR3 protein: CASSSGFTEAFF. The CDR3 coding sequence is TGCGCCAGCAGCTCGGGTTTCACCGAAGCTTTCTTT.

The CDR3 reads CASSIGRGLVKNIQYF. Written as DNA, the CDR3 is TGTGCCAGTAGTATAGGGCGGGGGCTCGTCAAAAACATTCAGTACTTC. The chain joins TRBV19 to TRBJ2-4, with a possible D match to TRBD2 (7 bases). Trimming stripped 1 base from V and 3 bases from J, with 13 bases between. The CDR3 has 16 residues. CDR1 is LNHDA, CDR2 SQIVND, per germline (reference sequence).

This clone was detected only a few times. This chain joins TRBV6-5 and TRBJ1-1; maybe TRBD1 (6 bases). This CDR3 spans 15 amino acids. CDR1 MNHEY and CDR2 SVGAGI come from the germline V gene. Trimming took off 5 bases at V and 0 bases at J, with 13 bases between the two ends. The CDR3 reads CASSRGGGVNTEAFF. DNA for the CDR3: TGTGCCAGCAGTCGGGGCGGGGGCGTGAACACTGAAGCTTTCTTT.

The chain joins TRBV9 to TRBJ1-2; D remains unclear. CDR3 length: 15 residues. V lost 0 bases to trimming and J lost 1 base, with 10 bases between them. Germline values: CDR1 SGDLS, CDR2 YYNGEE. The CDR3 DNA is TGTGCCAGCAGCGTAGGAGGACTACTTAACTATGGCTACACCTTC. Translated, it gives CASSVGGLLNYGYTF.

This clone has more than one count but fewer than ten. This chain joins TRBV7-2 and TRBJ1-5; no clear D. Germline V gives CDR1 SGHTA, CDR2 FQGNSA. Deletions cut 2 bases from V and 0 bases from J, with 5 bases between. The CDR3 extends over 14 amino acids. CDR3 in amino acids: CASSLRYSNQPQHF. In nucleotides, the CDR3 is TGTGCCAGCAGCTTACGGTATAGCAATCAGCCCCAGCATTTT.

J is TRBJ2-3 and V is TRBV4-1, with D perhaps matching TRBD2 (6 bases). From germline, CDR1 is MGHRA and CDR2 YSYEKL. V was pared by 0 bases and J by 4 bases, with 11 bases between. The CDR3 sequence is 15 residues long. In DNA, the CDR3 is TGCGCCAGCAGCCAAGAAACGGGAGAGGCAGATACGCAGTATTTT. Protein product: CASSQETGEADTQYF.

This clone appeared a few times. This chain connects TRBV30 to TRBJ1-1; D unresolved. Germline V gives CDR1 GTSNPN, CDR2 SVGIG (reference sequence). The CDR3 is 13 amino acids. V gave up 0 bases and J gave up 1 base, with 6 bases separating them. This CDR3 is CAWSVGRNTEAFF. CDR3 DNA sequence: TGTGCCTGGAGTGTGGGCAGGAACACTGAAGCTTTCTTT. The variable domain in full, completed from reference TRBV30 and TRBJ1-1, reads SQTIHQWPATLVQPVGSPLSLECTVEGTSNPNLYWYRQAAGRGLQLLFYSVGIGQISSEVPQNLSASRPQDRQFILSSKKLLLSDSGFYLCAWSVGRNTEAFFGQGTRLTVV.

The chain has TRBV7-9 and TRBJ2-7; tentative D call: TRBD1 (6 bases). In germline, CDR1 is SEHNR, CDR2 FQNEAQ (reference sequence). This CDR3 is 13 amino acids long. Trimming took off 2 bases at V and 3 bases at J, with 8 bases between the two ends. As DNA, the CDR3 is TGTGCCAGCAGCTTACGGGACAACTACGAGCAGTACTTC. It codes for CASSLRDNYEQYF.

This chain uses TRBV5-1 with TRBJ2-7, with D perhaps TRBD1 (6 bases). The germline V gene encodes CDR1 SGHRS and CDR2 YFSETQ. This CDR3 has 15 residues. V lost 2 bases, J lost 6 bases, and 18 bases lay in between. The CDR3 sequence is CASSLTPGVPTEQYF. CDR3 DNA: TGCGCCAGCAGCTTAACACCAGGGGTCCCAACCGAGCAGTACTTC.

The CDR3 bases are TGCAGCGTTCGACAGGGGGACAATCAGCCCCAGCATTTT. It translates to CSVRQGDNQPQHF. This chain links TRBV29-1 with TRBJ1-5; 9 bases match TRBD1. CDR1 SQVTM and CDR2 ANQGSEA come from the germline V gene. This CDR3 is built from 13 residues. The V segment lost 5 bases and the J segment 3 bases; nucleotides outside the gene matches: 2.

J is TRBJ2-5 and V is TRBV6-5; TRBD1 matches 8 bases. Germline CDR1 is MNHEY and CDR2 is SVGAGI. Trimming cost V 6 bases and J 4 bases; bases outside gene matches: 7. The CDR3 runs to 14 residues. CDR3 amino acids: CASSGGTGGETQYF. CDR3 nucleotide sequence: TGTGCCAGCAGCGGCGGGACAGGAGGAGAGACCCAGTACTTC.

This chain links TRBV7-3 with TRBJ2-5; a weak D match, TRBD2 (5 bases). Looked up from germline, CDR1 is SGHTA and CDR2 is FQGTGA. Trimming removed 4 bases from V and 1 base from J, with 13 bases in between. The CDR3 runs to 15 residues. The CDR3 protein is CASSYLGRAQETQYF. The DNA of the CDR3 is TGTGCCAGCAGCTACCTGGGGAGAGCCCAAGAGACCCAGTACTTC. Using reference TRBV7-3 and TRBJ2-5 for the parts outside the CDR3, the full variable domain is GAGVSQTPSNKVTEKGKYVELRCDPISGHTALYWYRQSLGQGPEFLIYFQGTGAADDSGLPNDRFFAVRPEGSVSTLKIQRTERGDSAVYLCASSYLGRAQETQYFGPGTRLLVL.

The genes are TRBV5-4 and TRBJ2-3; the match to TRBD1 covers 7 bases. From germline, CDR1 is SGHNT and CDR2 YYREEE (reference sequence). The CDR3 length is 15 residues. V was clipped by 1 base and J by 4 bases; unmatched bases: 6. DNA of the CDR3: TGTGCCAGCAGCTTGTATAGGGGGCCGGCAGATACGCAGTATTTT. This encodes CASSLYRGPADTQYF.

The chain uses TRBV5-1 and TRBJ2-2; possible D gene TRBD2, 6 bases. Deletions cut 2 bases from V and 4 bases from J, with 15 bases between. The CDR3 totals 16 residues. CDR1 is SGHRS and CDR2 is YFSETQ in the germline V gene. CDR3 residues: CASSFSSGTTTGELFF. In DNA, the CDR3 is TGCGCCAGCAGCTTTAGTAGCGGAACTACCACCGGGGAGCTGTTTTTT.

CDR3 protein: CSVGAGSDTQYF. In DNA, the CDR3 is TGCAGCGTGGGCGCAGGGTCAGATACGCAGTATTTT. The chain links TRBV29-1 to TRBJ2-3; D is perhaps TRBD1 (5 bases). This CDR3 region has 12 residues. Germline V lookup: CDR1 SQVTM, CDR2 ANQGSEA. V lost 6 bases and J lost 4, with 11 bases in between.

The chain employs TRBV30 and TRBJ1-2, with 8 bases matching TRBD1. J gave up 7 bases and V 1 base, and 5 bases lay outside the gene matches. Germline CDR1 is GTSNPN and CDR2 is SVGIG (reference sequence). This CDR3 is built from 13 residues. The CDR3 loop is CAWSDQGALGYTF. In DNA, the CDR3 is TGTGCCTGGAGTGACCAGGGGGCGCTTGGCTACACCTTC.

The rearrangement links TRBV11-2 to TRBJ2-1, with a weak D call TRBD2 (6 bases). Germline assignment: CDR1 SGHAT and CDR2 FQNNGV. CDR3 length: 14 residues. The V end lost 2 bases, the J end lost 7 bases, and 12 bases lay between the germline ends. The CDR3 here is CASSLQLAYNEQFF. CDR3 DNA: TGTGCCAGCAGCTTACAACTAGCATATAATGAGCAGTTCTTC.

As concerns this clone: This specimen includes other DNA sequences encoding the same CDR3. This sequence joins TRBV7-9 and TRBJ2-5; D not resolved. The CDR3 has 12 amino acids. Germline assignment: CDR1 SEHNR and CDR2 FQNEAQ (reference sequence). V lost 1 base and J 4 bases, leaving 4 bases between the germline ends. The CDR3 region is CASSLVAETQYF. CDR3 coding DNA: TGTGCCAGCAGCTTAGTGGCAGAGACCCAGTACTTC.

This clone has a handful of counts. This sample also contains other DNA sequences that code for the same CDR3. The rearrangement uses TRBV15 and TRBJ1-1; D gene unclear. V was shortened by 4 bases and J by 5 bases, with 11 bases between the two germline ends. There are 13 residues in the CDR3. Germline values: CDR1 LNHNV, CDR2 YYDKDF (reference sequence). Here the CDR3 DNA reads TGTGCCACCAGCACCGTGGGAGGAACTGAAGCTTTCTTT. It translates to CATSTVGGTEAFF. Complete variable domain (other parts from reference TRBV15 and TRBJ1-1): DAMVIQNPRYQVTQFGKPVTLSCSQTLNHNVMYWYQQKSSQAPKLLFHYYDKDFNNEADTPDNFQSRRPNTSFCFLDIRSPGLGDTAMYLCATSTVGGTEAFFGQGTRLTVV.

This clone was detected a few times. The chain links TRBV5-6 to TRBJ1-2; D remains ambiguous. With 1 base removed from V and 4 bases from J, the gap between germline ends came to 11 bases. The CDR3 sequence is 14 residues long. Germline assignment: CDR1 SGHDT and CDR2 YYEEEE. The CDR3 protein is CASSLISFGYGYTF. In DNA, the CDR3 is TGTGCCAGCAGCTTGATCTCCTTCGGCTATGGCTACACCTTC.

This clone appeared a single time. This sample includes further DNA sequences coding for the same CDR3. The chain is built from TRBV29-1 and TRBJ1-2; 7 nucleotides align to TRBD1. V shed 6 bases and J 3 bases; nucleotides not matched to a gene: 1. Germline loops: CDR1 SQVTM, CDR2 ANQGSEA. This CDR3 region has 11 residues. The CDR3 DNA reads TGCAGCGTAGGGACAGACTATGGCTACACCTTC. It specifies CSVGTDYGYTF.

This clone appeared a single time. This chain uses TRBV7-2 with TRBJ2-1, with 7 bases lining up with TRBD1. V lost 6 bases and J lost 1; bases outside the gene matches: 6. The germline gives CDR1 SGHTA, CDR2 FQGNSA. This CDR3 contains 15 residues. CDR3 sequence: CASSLSRGSYNEQFF. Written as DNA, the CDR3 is TGTGCCAGCAGTCTTTCCAGGGGGTCCTACAATGAGCAGTTCTTC.